Shown below are 16 T cell receptor beta chains from a single sample sequenced in a study of blood T cell repertoires in COVID-19. Profiling relied on immunoSEQ multiplex PCR, and the TCRdb table lists in-frame clones only, not all of them. Here the sample spans under 150,000 clones, approximately 85% being singletons. Material: peripheral blood. The source of these receptors is a woman aged 60-75 years with COVID-19, enrolled during active disease.

The J gene is TRBJ2-7, the V gene TRBV19; no definite D call. Germline values: CDR1 LNHDA, CDR2 SQIVND (reference sequence). V lost 3 bases, J lost 4 bases, and 13 bases lay in between. CDR3 length: 14 amino acids. CDR3 sequence: CASSIETQFYEQYF. As DNA, the CDR3 is TGTGCCAGTAGTATTGAGACACAGTTTTACGAGCAGTACTTC. The entire variable domain, with the rest obtained from reference TRBV19 and TRBJ2-7, is as follows: DGGITQSPKYLFRKEGQNVTLSCEQNLNHDAMYWYRQDPGQGLRLIYYSQIVNDFQKGDIAEGYSVSREKKESFPLTVTSAQKNPTAFYLCASSIETQFYEQYFGPGTRLTVT.

V is TRBV24-1 and J is TRBJ1-5, with a possible D match to TRBD1 (6 bases). The CDR3 is made up of 13 amino acids. CDR1 and CDR2 (germline): KGHDR, SFDVKD. Trimming pared 12 bases from V and 3 bases from J, leaving 14 bases between. The CDR3, as DNA: TGTGCCGCGGCGGGGGGCCCCAATCAGCCCCAGCATTTT. This gives the protein CAAAGGPNQPQHF.

The rearrangement uses TRBV18 and TRBJ2-7; 12 bases map to TRBD1. This CDR3 has 16 residues. Germline CDR1 KGHSH, CDR2 LQKENI. The trim removed 5 bases at V and 3 bases at J, leaving 8 bases unmatched. The CDR3 loop is CASSSTGTGGFYEQYF. In DNA, the CDR3 is TGTGCCAGCTCATCGACCGGGACAGGGGGCTTCTACGAGCAGTACTTC.

The V and J genes are TRBV4-3 and TRBJ1-2; perhaps TRBD1 as D (6 bases). The ends were cut back, 1 base at V and 5 bases at J, with 20 bases in the middle. The CDR3 has 17 amino acids. Germline V gives CDR1 LGHNA, CDR2 YSLEER. Here the CDR3 DNA reads TGCGCCAGCAGCCAAGGGCTTGGACAGTACCTAGGGTATGGCTACACCTTC. It specifies CASSQGLGQYLGYGYTF.

The chain is built from TRBV6-2 or TRBV6-3 and TRBJ2-7; the match to TRBD2 covers 7 bases. The CDR3 consists of 12 residues. V trimming: 5 bases; J trimming: 5 bases; junction bases outside the gene matches: 3. Germline lookup yields CDR1 MNHEY and CDR2 SVGEGT. The CDR3 loop reads CASSPGGNEQYF. CDR3 nucleotides: TGTGCCAGCAGTCCCGGGGGGAACGAGCAGTACTTC.

The V gene is TRBV5-1, the J gene TRBJ1-1; possibly TRBD1 for D (6 bases). Germline V lookup: CDR1 SGHRS, CDR2 YFSETQ. This CDR3 is built from 12 residues. V lost 2 bases, J lost 8 bases, and 10 bases lay in between. The CDR3 sequence is CASSFGGEEAFF. The CDR3 DNA is TGCGCCAGCAGCTTTGGGGGCGAAGAAGCTTTCTTT. The whole variable domain, filled in from reference TRBV5-1 and TRBJ1-1, reads KAGVTQTPRYLIKTRGQQVTLSCSPISGHRSVSWYQQTPGQGLQFLFEYFSETQRNKGNFPGRFSGRQFSNSRSEMNVSTLELGDSALYLCASSFGGEEAFFGQGTRLTVV.

The chain links TRBV12-3 or TRBV12-4 to TRBJ1-1, with D unresolved. The V gene lost 7 bases and the J gene lost 7 bases, with 13 bases spanning the gap. This CDR3 contains 12 residues. The CDR3 DNA reads as TGTGCCAGCACCCGGGCCGGGATTGAAGCTTTCTTT. Amino acids: CASTRAGIEAFF.

For the CDR3, the DNA is TGTGCCAGCAGGGGACAGGGGGGAAACACCATATATTTT. Translating gives CASRGQGGNTIYF. J is TRBJ1-3 and V is TRBV2; 10 nucleotides match TRBD1. CDR1 and CDR2 from the germline V gene are SNHLY and FYNNEI. With V trimmed by 6 bases and J by 4 bases, 0 bases remained unmatched. The CDR3 runs 13 residues.

V and J are TRBV5-8 and TRBJ1-1; 7 bases align to TRBD1. Germline V gives CDR1 SGHTS, CDR2 YDEGEE. Germline trimming cut 4 bases from V and 4 bases from J; bases unmatched to any gene: 19. This CDR3 has 18 amino acids. CDR3 sequence reads: CASSPSDRPTRGGTEAFF. CDR3 in DNA: TGTGCCAGCAGCCCCTCGGACAGGCCCACTCGAGGGGGCACTGAAGCTTTCTTT.

This chain connects TRBV3-1 (or the pseudogene TRBV3-2) to TRBJ1-1; a possible D gene is TRBD1 (6 bases). CDR1 is LGHDT, CDR2 YNNKEL, per germline (reference sequence). Trimming cost V 0 bases and J 2 bases, with 10 bases left between them. CDR3 length: 15 amino acids. The CDR3 bases are TGTGCCAGCAGCCAAGAAGGCAGGGGTAACACTGAAGCTTTCTTT. Residues: CASSQEGRGNTEAFF.

Here the CDR3 DNA reads TGTGCCAGCAGCTCACGACAGATCGGCGGGGAGCTGTTTTTT. Its protein is CASSSRQIGGELFF. The rearrangement uses TRBV7-6 and TRBJ2-2; D is possibly TRBD1 (5 bases). This CDR3 has 14 residues. Germline CDR1 is SGHVS and CDR2 is FNYEAQ. Trimming cost V 4 bases and J 7 bases, with 13 bases left between them.

V gene TRBV11-2 combines with J gene TRBJ1-2, with TRBD1 matching over 8 bases. V lost 0 bases, J lost 0 bases, and 0 bases stayed unmatched. The germline V gene has CDR1 SGHAT and CDR2 FQNNGV. This CDR3 region has 15 residues. The CDR3 loop reads CASSLDRGPNYGYTF. Here the CDR3 DNA reads TGTGCCAGCAGCTTAGACAGGGGGCCTAACTATGGCTACACCTTC.

The chain couples TRBV5-6 to TRBJ2-7, with 9 bases fitting TRBD1. This CDR3 comprises 16 residues. Germline V gene lookup returns CDR1 SGHDT and CDR2 YYEEEE. Unmatched junction bases numbered 12, after V lost 1 base and J lost 7 bases. The DNA of the CDR3 is TGTGCCAGCAGCTTGAGGGAGGCCGGGACAGGGTGGGAGCAGTACTTC. Translating gives CASSLREAGTGWEQYF.

In DNA, the CDR3 is TGTGCCCGGCGAACATGGACATGTTGTCAGTCTAATGAAAAACTGTTTTTT. Its translation is CARRTWTCCQSNEKLFF. The chain recombines TRBV6-4 with TRBJ1-4, with D perhaps TRBD1 (5 bases). Germline CDR1 is MRHNA and CDR2 is SNTAGT. The CDR3 runs 17 residues. V lost 11 bases, J lost 3 bases, and 25 bases lay in between.

This chain connects TRBV7-9 to TRBJ2-1; 12 bases are a match to TRBD2. CDR1 is SEHNR, CDR2 FQNEAQ, per germline (reference sequence). V was pared by 5 bases and J by 8 bases, with 4 bases of the junction left unmatched. CDR3 size: 14 residues. For the CDR3, the DNA is TGTGCCAGCAGCCCGGGACTAGCGGGCGATGAGCAGTTCTTC. Translation: CASSPGLAGDEQFF.

The CDR3 nucleotides are TGTGCCAGCAGCGTAGCCGGGGGGACCACTGAAGCTTTCTTT. Translation: CASSVAGGTTEAFF. The chain carries TRBV9 and TRBJ1-1; perhaps TRBD1 as D (5 bases). This CDR3 comprises 14 residues. Germline V gene lookup returns CDR1 SGDLS and CDR2 YYNGEE. Trimming took off 0 bases at V and 4 bases at J, with 10 bases between the two ends.